The 17 T cell receptor beta chains in this list originate from one sample, sequenced in a study of cytomegalovirus exposure and HLA in healthy donors. Generated by immunoSEQ multiplex PCR, the TCRdb table keeps only in-frame clones and is missing some. The sample holds 150,000 to 200,000 clones, roughly 89% seen once. The material sequenced was PBMCs. The receptors come from a woman under 40 in good health and CMV-seronegative.

The genes are TRBV4-1 and TRBJ1-2; possibly TRBD1 for D (5 bases). The CDR3 has 12 residues. Germline V lookup: CDR1 MGHRA, CDR2 YSYEKL. Trimming pared 4 bases from V and 5 bases from J, leaving 8 bases between. As DNA, the CDR3 is TGCGCCAGCAGCCTGGGGGGGTATGGCTACACCTTC. Its translation is CASSLGGYGYTF.

The rearrangement uses TRBV14 and TRBJ1-2; D gene uncertain. Germline V CDR1 and CDR2: SGHDN, FVKESK. The CDR3 consists of 14 residues. The V gene lost 0 bases and the J gene lost 4 bases, with 9 bases spanning the gap. In DNA, the CDR3 is TGTGCCAGCAGCCAAGATGCGGAGACCTATGGCTACACCTTC. The encoded protein is CASSQDAETYGYTF.

The V and J genes are TRBV6-5 and TRBJ2-1; 7 nucleotides line up with TRBD2. The CDR3 is made up of 16 amino acids. CDR1 and CDR2 (germline): MNHEY, SVGAGI. The junction had 11 bases not matched to a gene; V was cut back by 2 bases and J by 7 bases. The CDR3 DNA is TGTGCCAGCAGTTACCTCCTAGCGGCAAAAAGGAATGAGCAGTTCTTC. Translation gives CASSYLLAAKRNEQFF.

The gene calls are TRBV5-1 and TRBJ1-6; maybe TRBD1 (5 bases). V was cut by 4 bases and J by 7 bases, with 15 bases left in between. The germline gives CDR1 SGHRS, CDR2 YFSETQ. CDR3 length: 15 amino acids. CDR3 sequence reads: CASSPSIGGNSPLHF. Here the CDR3 DNA reads TGCGCCAGCAGCCCGTCGATCGGGGGGAATTCACCCCTCCACTTT.

The chain uses TRBV2 and TRBJ2-3; 12 bases match TRBD2. Germline lookup yields CDR1 SNHLY and CDR2 FYNNEI. The CDR3 is 14 residues long. The trim removed 6 bases at V and 7 bases at J, leaving 5 bases unmatched. The CDR3 DNA follows: TGTGCCAGCAGGCTAGCGGGGGGGCCACATACGCAGTATTTT. Protein: CASRLAGGPHTQYF. Full variable domain (remainder filled in from reference TRBV2 and TRBJ2-3): EPEVTQTPSHQVTQMGQEVILRCVPISNHLYFYWYRQILGQKVEFLVSFYNNEISEKSEIFDDQFSVERPDGSNFTLKIRSTKLEDSAMYFCASRLAGGPHTQYFGPGTRLTVL.

The sample holds one count of this clone. The rearrangement uses TRBV5-6 and TRBJ2-7; 11 bases fit TRBD2. Unmatched junction bases numbered 6, after V lost 2 bases and J lost 2 bases. This CDR3 has 16 residues. CDR1 and CDR2 from the germline V gene are SGHDT and YYEEEE. For the CDR3, the DNA is TGTGCCAGCAGCTTATTAGCGGGGGGGCCCCCCTACGAGCAGTACTTC. It specifies CASSLLAGGPPYEQYF.

The chain is built from TRBV6-1 and TRBJ2-1; TRBD1 is a possible D gene (5 bases). Germline assignment: CDR1 MNHNS and CDR2 SASEGT. Deletions cut 4 bases from V and 3 bases from J, with 10 bases between. This CDR3 region has 14 residues. The CDR3 loop reads CASSVGVVYNEQFF. The CDR3 nucleotides read TGTGCCAGCAGTGTAGGGGTCGTCTACAATGAGCAGTTCTTC.

CDR3 in amino acids: CASSRTGGTDTQYF. The CDR3 bases are TGTGCCAGCTCCCGCACAGGGGGCACAGATACGCAGTATTTT. The chain links TRBV18 to TRBJ2-3, with TRBD1 identical over 7 bases. This CDR3 spans 14 amino acids. The germline V gene encodes CDR1 KGHSH and CDR2 LQKENI. The ends lost 6 bases at V and 1 base at J; junction bases unmatched: 4.

The CDR3 is CASSPGTSGYNEQFF. In DNA form, the CDR3 reads TGTGCCAGCTCACCTGGGACTAGCGGGTACAATGAGCAGTTCTTC. V usage is TRBV18 and J usage is TRBJ2-1; 12 bases map to TRBD2. The germline CDR1 and CDR2 sequences are KGHSH and LQKENI. Trimming at V came to 3 bases and at J to 4 bases, leaving 1 base not matched to a gene. The CDR3 has 15 amino acids.

This rearrangement joins TRBV19 to TRBJ2-4; 11 bases line up with TRBD1. The V gene's germline CDR1 is LNHDA and CDR2 SQIVND (reference sequence). The V segment lost 6 bases and the J segment 5 bases; nucleotides outside the gene matches: 9. The CDR3 runs to 16 residues. CDR3 nucleotide sequence: TGTGCCAGTAGACTCGGGACAGGGGGTCGGGAAAACATTCAGTACTTC. Translating gives CASRLGTGGRENIQYF. Full variable domain (rest looked up from reference TRBV19 and TRBJ2-4): DGGITQSPKYLFRKEGQNVTLSCEQNLNHDAMYWYRQDPGQGLRLIYYSQIVNDFQKGDIAEGYSVSREKKESFPLTVTSAQKNPTAFYLCASRLGTGGRENIQYFGAGTRLSVL.

V gene TRBV10-1 combines with J gene TRBJ1-1, with 7 positions matching TRBD1. Trimming removed 7 bases from V and 1 base from J; junction bases left unmatched: 0. Germline V gene lookup returns CDR1 WNHNN and CDR2 SYGVQD (reference sequence). The CDR3 contains 12 residues. The CDR3 spells CASKGANTEAFF. For the CDR3, the DNA is TGCGCCAGCAAGGGGGCGAACACTGAAGCTTTCTTT.

The rearrangement uses TRBV29-1 and TRBJ2-2, with 7 bases lining up with TRBD1. Germline CDR1 and CDR2: SQVTM and ANQGSEA. V shed 6 bases and J 6 bases; nucleotides not matched to a gene: 4. The CDR3 contains 12 residues. CDR3 coding DNA: TGCAGCGTAGCCACAGGGGCCGGGGAGCTGTTTTTT. This codes for CSVATGAGELFF.

The chain employs TRBV4-1 and TRBJ2-1; TRBD2 aligns across 10 bases. Germline CDR1 and CDR2: MGHRA and YSYEKL. V lost 4 bases to trimming and J lost 3 bases; unmatched junction nucleotides: 3. The length of the CDR3 is 15 residues. The CDR3, as DNA: TGCGCCAGCAGCCTTAGCGGGGGGATCTACAATGAGCAGTTCTTC. This codes for CASSLSGGIYNEQFF.

A single count supports this clone. The chain has TRBV7-8 and TRBJ2-1; 9 nucleotides line up with TRBD2. CDR3 length equals 14 residues. Germline V gene data show CDR1 as SGHVS and CDR2 as FQNEAQ. Germline trimming cut 5 bases from V and 9 bases from J; bases unmatched to any gene: 8. The CDR3 reads CASSRSGGRGEQFF. The DNA for the CDR3 is TGTGCCAGCAGCAGAAGCGGGGGGCGGGGTGAGCAGTTCTTC.

The chain carries TRBV30 and TRBJ2-2; 9 bases fit TRBD2. This CDR3 contains 19 residues. V trimming: 6 bases; J trimming: 2 bases; junction bases outside the gene matches: 19. Germline V CDR1 and CDR2: GTSNPN, SVGIG (reference sequence). Written as DNA, the CDR3 is TGTGCCTGCCAGAGGTCCCTAGCGGGGAATCCAAAAAACACCGGGGAGCTGTTTTTT. It encodes CACQRSLAGNPKNTGELFF.

The CDR3 loop is CASSLGDREGEKLFF. As DNA, the CDR3 is TGTGCCAGCAGCTTAGGGGACAGGGAGGGTGAAAAACTGTTTTTT. The rearrangement uses TRBV7-9 and TRBJ1-4, with 9 bases matching TRBD1. This CDR3 spans 15 amino acids. CDR1 and CDR2 from the germline V gene are SEHNR and FQNEAQ (reference sequence). The ends lost 1 base at V and 7 bases at J; junction bases unmatched: 4.

This sequence joins TRBV20-1 and TRBJ2-7; tentative D call: TRBD1 (5 bases). Trimming shortened V by 4 bases and J by 6 bases, and 10 bases separated the two germline ends. The CDR3 runs 11 residues. Germline loops: CDR1 DFQATT, CDR2 SNEGSKA (reference sequence). CDR3 bases: TGCAGTGCTACAGGGTACAGCGAGCAGTACTTC. It yields the protein CSATGYSEQYF.